The source of this TCR beta chain is a study of blood T cell repertoires in COVID-19. Overall study: Sources were T cells, B-cell-depleted T cells, or PBMCs; the material itself was cDNA or gDNA.

The germline gives CDR1 SGHTA, CDR2 FQGNSA. J was trimmed by 9 bases and V by 3 bases; bases with no gene match: 8. The CDR3 extends over 14 amino acids. Libraries were prepared by immunoSEQ multiplex PCR; TCRdb keeps only in-frame clonotypes and omits some of them. The sample yields approximately 250,000 clones, approximately 88% seen once. This rearrangement joins TRBV7-2 to TRBJ2-4; 7 bases fit TRBD1. This receptor was obtained from a woman aged 40 to 55 with acute COVID-19. The sequencing input was PBMCs or T cells enriched from blood (not recorded which). The CDR3 is CASSFHRGQSIQYF. CDR3 DNA sequence: TGTGCCAGCAGCTTTCACAGGGGTCAGAGCATTCAGTACTTC.